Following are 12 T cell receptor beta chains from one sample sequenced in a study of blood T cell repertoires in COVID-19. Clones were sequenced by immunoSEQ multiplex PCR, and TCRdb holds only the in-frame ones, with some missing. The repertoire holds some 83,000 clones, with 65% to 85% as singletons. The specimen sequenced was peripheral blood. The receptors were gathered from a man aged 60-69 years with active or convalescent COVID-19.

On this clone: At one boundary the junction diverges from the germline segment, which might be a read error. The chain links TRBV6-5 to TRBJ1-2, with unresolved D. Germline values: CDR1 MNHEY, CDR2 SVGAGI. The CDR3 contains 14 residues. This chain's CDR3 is CASSDSSSNYGYTF. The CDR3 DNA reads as TGTGCCAGCAGTGACTCGTCCAGTAACTATGGCTACACCTTC.

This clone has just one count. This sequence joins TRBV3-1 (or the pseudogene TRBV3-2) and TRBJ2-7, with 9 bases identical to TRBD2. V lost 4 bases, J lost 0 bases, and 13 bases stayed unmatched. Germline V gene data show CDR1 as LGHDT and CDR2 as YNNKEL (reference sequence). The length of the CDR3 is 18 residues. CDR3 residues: CASSPAGGSGGSSYEQYF. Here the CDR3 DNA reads TGTGCCAGCAGCCCCGCAGGGGGTAGCGGGGGTAGCTCCTACGAGCAGTACTTC.

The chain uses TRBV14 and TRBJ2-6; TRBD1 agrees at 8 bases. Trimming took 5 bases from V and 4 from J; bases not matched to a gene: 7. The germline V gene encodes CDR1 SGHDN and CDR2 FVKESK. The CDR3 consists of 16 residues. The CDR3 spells CASSFQGARGANVLTF. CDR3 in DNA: TGTGCCAGCAGCTTCCAGGGGGCGCGAGGGGCCAACGTCCTGACTTTC. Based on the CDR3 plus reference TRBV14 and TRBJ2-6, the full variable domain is EAGVTQFPSHSVIEKGQTVTLRCDPISGHDNLYWYRRVMGKEIKFLLHFVKESKQDESGMPNNRFLAERTGGTYSTLKVQPAELEDSGVYFCASSFQGARGANVLTFGAGSRLTVL.

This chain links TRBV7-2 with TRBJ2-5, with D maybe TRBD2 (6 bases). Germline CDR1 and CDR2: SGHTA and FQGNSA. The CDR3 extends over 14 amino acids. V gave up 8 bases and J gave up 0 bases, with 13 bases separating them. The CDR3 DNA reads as TGTGCCAGCTCGTCGGGGGTGTACCAAGAGACCCAGTACTTC. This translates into CASSSGVYQETQYF. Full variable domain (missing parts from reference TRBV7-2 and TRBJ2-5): GAGVSQSPSNKVTEKGKDVELRCDPISGHTALYWYRQSLGQGLEFLIYFQGNSAPDKSGLPSDRFSAERTGGSVSTLTIQRTQQEDSAVYLCASSSGVYQETQYFGPGTRLLVL.

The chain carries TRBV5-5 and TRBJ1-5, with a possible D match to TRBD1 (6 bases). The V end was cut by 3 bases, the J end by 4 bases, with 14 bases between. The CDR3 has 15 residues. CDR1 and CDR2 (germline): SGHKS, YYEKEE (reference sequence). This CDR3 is CASSWGRGENQPQHF. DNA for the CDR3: TGTGCCAGCAGCTGGGGCAGGGGCGAGAATCAGCCCCAGCATTTT.

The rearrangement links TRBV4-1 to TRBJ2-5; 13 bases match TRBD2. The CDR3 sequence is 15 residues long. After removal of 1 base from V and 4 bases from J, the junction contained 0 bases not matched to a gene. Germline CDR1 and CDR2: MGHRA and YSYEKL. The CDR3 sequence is CASSQGLAGGETQYF. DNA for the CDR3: TGCGCCAGCAGCCAAGGACTAGCGGGGGGAGAGACCCAGTACTTC.

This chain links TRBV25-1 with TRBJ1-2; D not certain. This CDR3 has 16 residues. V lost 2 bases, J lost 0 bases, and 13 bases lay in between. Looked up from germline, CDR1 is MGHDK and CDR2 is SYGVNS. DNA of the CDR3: TGTGCCAGCAGTGAACCTGGACTCGCCTCTAACTATGGCTACACCTTC. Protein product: CASSEPGLASNYGYTF.

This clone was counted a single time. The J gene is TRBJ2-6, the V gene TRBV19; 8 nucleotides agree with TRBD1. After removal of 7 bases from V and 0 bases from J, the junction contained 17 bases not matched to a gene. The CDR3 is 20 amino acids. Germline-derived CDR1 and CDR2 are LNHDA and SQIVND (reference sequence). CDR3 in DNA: TGTGCCAGTACCTACAGGACAGGGAGGATGTATAGCTCTGGGGCCAACGTCCTGACTTTC. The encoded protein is CASTYRTGRMYSSGANVLTF.

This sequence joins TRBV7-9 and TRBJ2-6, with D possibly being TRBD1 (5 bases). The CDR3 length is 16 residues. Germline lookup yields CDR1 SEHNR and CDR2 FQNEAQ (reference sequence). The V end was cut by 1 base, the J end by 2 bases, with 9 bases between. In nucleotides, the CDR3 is TGTGCCAGCAGCTTAGTAGGGGTGGCTGGGGCCAACGTCCTGACTTTC. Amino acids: CASSLVGVAGANVLTF.

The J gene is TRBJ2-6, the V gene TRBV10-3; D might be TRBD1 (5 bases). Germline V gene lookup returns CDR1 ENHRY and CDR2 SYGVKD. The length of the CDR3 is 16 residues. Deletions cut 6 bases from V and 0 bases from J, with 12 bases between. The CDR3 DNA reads TGTGCCATCAGCATCCAGGGTACCTCTGGGGCCAACGTCCTGACTTTC. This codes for CAISIQGTSGANVLTF.

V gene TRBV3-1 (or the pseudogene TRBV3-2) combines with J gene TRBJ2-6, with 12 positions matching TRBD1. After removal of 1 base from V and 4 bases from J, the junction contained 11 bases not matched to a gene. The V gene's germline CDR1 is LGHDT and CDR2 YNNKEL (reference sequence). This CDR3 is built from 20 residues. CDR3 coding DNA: TGTGCCAGCAGCCAAGTAGCACCGGGACAGGGGGCGCCAGGGGCCAACGTCCTGACTTTC. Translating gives CASSQVAPGQGAPGANVLTF.

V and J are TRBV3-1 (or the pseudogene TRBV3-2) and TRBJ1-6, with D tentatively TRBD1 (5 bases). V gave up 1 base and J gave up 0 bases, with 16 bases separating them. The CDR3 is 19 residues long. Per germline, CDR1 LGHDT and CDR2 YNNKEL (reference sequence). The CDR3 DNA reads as TGTGCCAGCAGCCAAGGTTCAGGGTCTATGCCCTCCTATAATTCACCCCTCCACTTT. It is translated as CASSQGSGSMPSYNSPLHF.